These T cell receptor beta chains were read from a single sample in a study of blood T cell repertoires in COVID-19. Some clones are missing from TCRdb's copy, which holds only in-frame ones; the method was immunoSEQ multiplex PCR. The sample records 350,000 or so clones, around nine tenths being singletons. Sequences were obtained from PBMCs or T cells enriched from blood (not recorded which). Receptors were obtained from a woman aged 25 to 39 who had been exposed to COVID-19. Each CDR3 is given with its conserved first and last residue.

j_gene | v_gene | CDR3aa
TRBJ1-5 | TRBV28 | CASFLRSNQPQHF
TRBJ1-2 | TRBV7-8 | CASSRAGSGGYTF
TRBJ2-3 | TRBV3-1/TRBV3-2 | CASSQFSGTSGSTDTQYF
TRBJ1-6 | TRBV9 | CASSVAEGQNNSPLHF
TRBJ1-3 | TRBV3-1/TRBV3-2 | CASSQEVVRAGNTIYF
TRBJ1-5 | TRBV18 | CASSPYGGGNQPQHF
TRBJ2-1 | TRBV6-2/TRBV6-3 | CASSYGTSGRAVHNEQFF
TRBJ1-4 | TRBV3-1/TRBV3-2 | CASSQETVVNEKLFF
TRBJ2-3 | TRBV2 | CASRSEDTQYF
TRBJ2-1 | TRBV2 | CASRASGFVSYNEQFF
TRBJ1-5 | TRBV2 | CASSPDRGSHQPQHF